The sequence of this TCR beta chain was determined in a study of CD8 T cells in Susac syndrome. Trimming cost V 3 bases and J 12 bases; bases outside gene matches: 14. The CDR3 has 16 amino acids. Reverse transcription of about 0.45 to 1 ug RNA was carried out with random hexamers. TCRdb re-called the immunoSEQ multiplex PCR reads with MiXCR, one entry per CDR3 protein. The sample comprises about 200,000 distinct CDR3 sequences, roughly 95% of which are singletons, and roughly 0.1% rests with the top ten. The authors sequenced TCR beta from blood CD8+ and CD4+ T cells. TEMRA cells were FACS-enriched, while CD8+ and CD4+ T cells were negatively isolated.

The clonotype was recovered from a human donor in good health. The chain combines TRBV12-3 or TRBV12-4 with TRBJ2-3; 11 bases are a match to TRBD2. Source material: CD4+ T cells from PBMCs. CDR3 nucleotide sequence: TGTGCCAGCAGTTTCGCACTAGCGGGAGCATCGCGCGTTCAGTATTTT. Translated, it gives CASSFALAGASRVQYF.